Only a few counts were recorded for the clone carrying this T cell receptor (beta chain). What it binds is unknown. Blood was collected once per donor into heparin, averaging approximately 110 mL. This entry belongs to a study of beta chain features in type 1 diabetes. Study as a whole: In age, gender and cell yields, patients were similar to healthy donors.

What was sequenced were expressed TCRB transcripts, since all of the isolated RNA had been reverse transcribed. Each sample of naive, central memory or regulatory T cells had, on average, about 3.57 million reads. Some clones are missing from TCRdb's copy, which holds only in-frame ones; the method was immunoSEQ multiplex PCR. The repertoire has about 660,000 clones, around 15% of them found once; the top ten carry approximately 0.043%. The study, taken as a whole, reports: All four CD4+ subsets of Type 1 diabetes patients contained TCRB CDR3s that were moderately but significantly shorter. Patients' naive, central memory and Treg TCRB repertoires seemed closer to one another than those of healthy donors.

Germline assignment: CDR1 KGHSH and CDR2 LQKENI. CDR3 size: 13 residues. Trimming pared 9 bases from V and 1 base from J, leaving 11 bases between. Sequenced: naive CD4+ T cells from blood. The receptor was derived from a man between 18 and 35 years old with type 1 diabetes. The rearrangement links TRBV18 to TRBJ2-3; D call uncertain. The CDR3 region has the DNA TGTGCCAGTACCCCTACGGGCACAGATACGCAGTATTTT. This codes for CASTPTGTDTQYF.